Listed below are T cell receptor beta chains from one sample, sequenced in a study of T cells after posttransplantation cyclophosphamide. Clones were read by immunoSEQ multiplex PCR, and TCRdb kept only the in-frame ones, dropping some. The data list about 34,000 clones, none observed once; approximately 6.4% falls to the top ten. The source material was PBMCs. These TCRs come from a woman aged 45-65 years in good health and a related stem cell transplant donor. The CDR3 runs from the conserved cysteine through the conserved F or W. The D gene is left open where the match is weak. The size of a clone is reported for some rows only, either as once, few or many, or as a class for expanded clones.

j_call | v_call | clone_size | d_call | cdr3_nt | cdr3_aa
TRBJ1-1 | TRBV15 | many | - | TGTGCCACCAGCAGAGGGGGCTGGGGTCGCACTGAAGCTTTCTTT | CATSRGGWGRTEAFF
TRBJ2-3 | TRBV7-2 | many | - | TGTGCCAGCAGCTTATCCGGGGGCACAGATACGCAGTATTTT | CASSLSGGTDTQYF
TRBJ2-3 | TRBV7-3 | few | TRBD1 | TGTGCCAGCAGCCCCTTCCCCGGGACAGGGTTAGATACGCAGTATTTT | CASSPFPGTGLDTQYF
TRBJ2-2 | TRBV9 | many | TRBD2 | TGTGCCAGCAGCGCTCGGCCTAGCGGGAGGTCCGGGGAGCTGTTTTTT | CASSARPSGRSGELFF
TRBJ2-7 | TRBV19 | few | - | TGTGCTGCCGGGACACCAGCAAAATACGAGCAGTACTTC | CAAGTPAKYEQYF
TRBJ2-1 | TRBV6-2/TRBV6-3 | many | - | TGTGCCAGCAGTCTCGACCAGGGGACCCTTAATGAGCAGTTCTTC | CASSLDQGTLNEQFF
TRBJ2-7 | TRBV2 | many | TRBD2 | TGTGCCAGCAGTGTATCAGCGGGGGACGACGAGCAGTACTTC | CASSVSAGDDEQYF
TRBJ2-7 | TRBV5-1 | many | TRBD2 | TGCGCCAGCAGGAATGAGGCTAGCGGGTACGAGCAGTACTTC | CASRNEASGYEQYF
TRBJ1-2 | TRBV7-3 | many | - | TGTGCCAGCAGCCCACTGGGCAGAGGAGGCTACACCTTC | CASSPLGRGGYTF
TRBJ1-2 | TRBV27 | - | - | TGTGCCAGCAGCCCTGTGGGCCGACAGATCCTTGGGGATGGCTACACCTTC | CASSPVGRQILGDGYTF
TRBJ2-2 | TRBV9 | many | - | TGTGCCAGCAGCGTAGACAGTGTGAACACCGGGGAGCTGTTTTTT | CASSVDSVNTGELFF
TRBJ2-1 | TRBV27 | many | - | TGTGCCACCACGGGGGACCCTCATCGGGATGAGCAGTTCTTC | CATTGDPHRDEQFF
TRBJ2-3 | TRBV29-1 | few | TRBD1 | TGCAGCGTTGTAGGTCAGGGGGACACAGATACGCAGTATTTT | CSVVGQGDTDTQYF
TRBJ1-2 | TRBV27 | many | - | TGTGCCAGCAGTTTATCGCGGGGACCCTATGGCTACACCTTC | CASSLSRGPYGYTF
TRBJ1-5 | TRBV10-2 | many | - | TGCGCCAGCAGCCAGGGATCCCAGCCCCAGCATTTT | CASSQGSQPQHF
TRBJ1-2 | TRBV5-6 | many | TRBD1 | TGTGCCAGCAGGCCGCCGGGACAGAGCTATGGCTACACCTTC | CASRPPGQSYGYTF
TRBJ2-5 | TRBV29-1 | - | - | TGCAGCGTTGAATCAGGGGGGGAGACCCAGTACTTC | CSVESGGETQYF
TRBJ1-2 | TRBV18 | many | TRBD1 | TGTGCCAGCTCACCTGACAGGGGAGACTATGGCTACACCTTC | CASSPDRGDYGYTF
TRBJ2-7 | TRBV27 | many | TRBD2 | TGTGCCAGCAGTTTATTAGCCGGTGCAGCGGGAGCCGTTGAGCAGTACTTC | CASSLLAGAAGAVEQYF
TRBJ2-7 | TRBV19 | many | TRBD1 | TGTGCCAGTAGTACAATACAGGGGCCACCTGGGGAGCAGTACTTC | CASSTIQGPPGEQYF
TRBJ2-7 | TRBV4-1 | many | - | TGCGCCAGCAGCCAGGTCGCGCCAAGTTATTCCTACGAGCGGCAGTACTTC | CASSQVAPSYSYERQYF
TRBJ1-2 | TRBV19 | many | TRBD1 | TGTGCCAGTAGGGGGGACAGTCCCTTATGGGGCTACACCTTC | CASRGDSPLWGYTF
TRBJ2-3 | TRBV12-3/TRBV12-4 | many | - | TGTGCCAGCAGGGGGGGATCAGATACGCAGTATTTT | CASRGGSDTQYF
TRBJ1-5 | TRBV6-1 | - | - | TGTGCCAGCAGTGACTACTTCAATCAGCCCCAGCATTTT | CASSDYFNQPQHF
TRBJ1-4 | TRBV2 | many | - | TGTGCCAGCAGTGTCGTGGGGGCGAGGAATGGTGAAAAACTGTTTTTT | CASSVVGARNGEKLFF
TRBJ2-3 | TRBV5-6 | - | - | TGTGCCAGCAGCTTCCGACAGGCTACGCAGTATTTT | CASSFRQATQYF
TRBJ1-2 | TRBV7-2 | many | - | TGTGCCAGCAGCCCACCGGGACATCGCAAACTTAACTATGGCTACACCTTC | CASSPPGHRKLNYGYTF
TRBJ1-2 | TRBV7-8 | many | - | TGTGCCAGCACCTTGGACAGCTATGGCTACACCTTC | CASTLDSYGYTF
TRBJ1-4 | TRBV29-1 | few | - | TGCAGCGTTACGACAGGCCGTAATGAAAAACTGTTTTTT | CSVTTGRNEKLFF
TRBJ2-2 | TRBV11-3 | - | TRBD2 | TGTGCCAGCAGCTCTCCGGGGGGGATGAACACCGGGGAGCTGTTTTTT | CASSSPGGMNTGELFF
TRBJ1-2 | TRBV2 | many | - | TGTGCCAGCAGTATTCAGCGGGCTTTATATGGCTACACCTTC | CASSIQRALYGYTF
TRBJ2-3 | TRBV2 | many | TRBD1 | TGTGCCAGCAGTGGACAGGGGGCAGATACGCAGTATTTT | CASSGQGADTQYF
TRBJ2-2 | TRBV18 | - | TRBD2 | TGTGCCAGCTCACAACGGACTAGCGGAGACCGGGGCGGGGAGCTGTTTTTT | CASSQRTSGDRGGELFF
TRBJ1-1 | TRBV6-5 | - | - | TGTGCCAGCAGTTACTCATGGCAGGGCGACACTGAAGCTTTCTTT | CASSYSWQGDTEAFF
TRBJ2-1 | TRBV5-1 | many | TRBD2 | TGCGCCAGCAGCTTGGGGACTAGCGGGAGGGCGAATGAGCAGTTCTTC | CASSLGTSGRANEQFF
TRBJ1-2 | TRBV2 | many | TRBD1 | TGTGCCAGCCTCGGACAGGAAGGGGGCTATGGCTACACCTTC | CASLGQEGGYGYTF
TRBJ1-1 | TRBV11-2 | many | - | TGTGCCAGCATTTTATGGACAGCGAACACTGAAGCTTTCTTT | CASILWTANTEAFF
TRBJ2-1 | TRBV7-3 | many | - | TGTGCCAGCAGCTTAACGCCACGGGCGGGTAGCTCCTACAATGAGCAGTTCTTC | CASSLTPRAGSSYNEQFF
TRBJ1-5 | TRBV4-1 | many | TRBD1 | TGCACCAGCAGCCAAGATGACAGGGCGATTAGCAATCAGCCCCAGCATTTT | CTSSQDDRAISNQPQHF
TRBJ1-2 | TRBV6-5 | many | - | TGTGCCAGCAGCGAAACAGGGAATTTTTACGGTGGCTACACCTTC | CASSETGNFYGGYTF
TRBJ2-1 | TRBV7-8 | many | TRBD2 | TGTGCCAGCAGCCTCAGTCGGGCCAGCGGGAGTGGGGGTGAGCAGTTCTTC | CASSLSRASGSGGEQFF
TRBJ1-5 | TRBV12-3/TRBV12-4 | few | TRBD1 | TGTGCCAGCAGTATACGGACAGGGTTGAGTAGTAGCAATCAGCCCCAGCATTTT | CASSIRTGLSSSNQPQHF
TRBJ2-1 | TRBV7-2 | many | TRBD1 | TGTGCCAGCAGCCACGGGACAGGATACAATGAGCAGTTCTTC | CASSHGTGYNEQFF
TRBJ2-1 | TRBV5-4 | many | TRBD1 | TGTGCCAGCCGCCCGCCCGGGACAGGTAACAATGAGCAGTTCTTC | CASRPPGTGNNEQFF
TRBJ1-5 | TRBV2 | many | TRBD1 | TGTGCCAGCAGTGAGCAGGGGGCGAGACAGCCCCAGCATTTT | CASSEQGARQPQHF
TRBJ2-7 | TRBV7-2 | few | TRBD1 | TGTGCCAGCAGCTTCGGACAGGAAGCCTACGAGCAGTACTTC | CASSFGQEAYEQYF